A single sample is the source of the 24 T cell receptor beta chains below, sequenced in a study of T cell changes during pregnancy in multiple sclerosis. The method was immunoSEQ multiplex PCR; TCRdb's version includes in-frame clones alone and lacks a portion of them. The table has about 40,000 clones, roughly nine tenths seen once; the top ten hold 0.95% to 1.5%. Sequenced material: CD4+ T cells from peripheral blood mononuclear cells, taken in the first trimester of pregnancy. The receptors derive from a female donor with multiple sclerosis, enrolled in a pregnancy study.

The CDR3 DNA reads as TGTGCCAGCGGGACACTCGGGGAGCTGTTTTTT. Its protein is CASGTLGELFF. The chain links TRBV19 to TRBJ2-2; weak D call: TRBD1 (6 bases). The V end lost 9 bases, the J end lost 7 bases, and 9 bases lay between the germline ends. The CDR3 consists of 11 residues. Germline loops: CDR1 LNHDA, CDR2 SQIVND (reference sequence). Together with reference TRBV19 and TRBJ2-2, the CDR3 gives the full variable domain: DGGITQSPKYLFRKEGQNVTLSCEQNLNHDAMYWYRQDPGQGLRLIYYSQIVNDFQKGDIAEGYSVSREKKESFPLTVTSAQKNPTAFYLCASGTLGELFFGEGSRLTVL.

This chain connects TRBV5-1 to TRBJ1-3; 9 nucleotides agree with TRBD1. CDR1 is SGHRS and CDR2 is YFSETQ in the germline V gene. The length of the CDR3 is 15 residues. With V trimmed by 5 bases and J by 4 bases, 7 bases remained unmatched. The CDR3 sequence: CASRPGTGFGNTIYF. The CDR3 DNA reads as TGCGCCAGCAGGCCCGGGACAGGGTTCGGAAACACCATATATTTT.

The chain joins TRBV28 to TRBJ1-1, with TRBD1 as a possible D gene (5 bases). The V gene's germline CDR1 is MDHEN and CDR2 SYDVKM. The CDR3 is 15 amino acids. The V gene lost 3 bases and the J gene lost 4 bases, with 15 bases spanning the gap. The CDR3 is CASSFLGVGSTEAFF. The CDR3 DNA follows: TGTGCCAGCAGTTTCTTAGGGGTCGGTAGCACTGAAGCTTTCTTT.

The V call is TRBV6-6, the J call TRBJ2-7, with TRBD1 matching 7 bases. CDR1 and CDR2 from the germline V gene are MNHNY and SVGAGI (reference sequence). The ends lost 4 bases at V and 6 bases at J; junction bases unmatched: 9. The CDR3 sequence is 14 residues long. CDR3 in amino acids: CASSSDTTGTEQYF. CDR3 coding DNA: TGTGCCAGCAGTTCCGACACGACAGGGACCGAGCAGTACTTC.

This rearrangement joins TRBV12-5 to TRBJ2-1, with 8 bases aligning to TRBD2. Trimming cost V 1 base and J 7 bases; bases outside gene matches: 9. Per the germline V gene, CDR1 is LGHNT and CDR2 is FRNRAP. The CDR3 runs 16 residues. CDR3 sequence reads: CASGLGLSGSRNEQFF. The CDR3 nucleotides are TGTGCTAGTGGTTTGGGTCTGAGCGGGAGCAGGAATGAGCAGTTCTTC.

The J gene is TRBJ2-7, the V gene TRBV2, with no clear D. The CDR3 covers 14 residues. CDR1 and CDR2 from the germline V gene are SNHLY and FYNNEI. V lost 2 bases and J 3 bases, leaving 11 bases between the germline ends. The CDR3 DNA reads as TGTGCCAGCAGTGAACTTATGAGGAGCTACGAGCAGTACTTC. It codes for CASSELMRSYEQYF.

The rearrangement uses TRBV11-2 and TRBJ2-7, with D possibly TRBD2 on 6 matching bases. The length of the CDR3 is 17 residues. Germline CDR1 reads SGHAT; CDR2 reads FQNNGV. V lost 1 base, J lost 4 bases, and 20 bases lay in between. CDR3 amino acids: CASSLGTHRELVYEQYF. In DNA form, the CDR3 reads TGTGCCAGCAGCTTAGGGACCCACCGGGAGCTGGTATACGAGCAGTACTTC.

The V and J genes are TRBV5-1 and TRBJ1-2; 12 bases map to TRBD1. Germline CDR1 SGHRS, CDR2 YFSETQ. This CDR3 comprises 15 residues. The J segment lost 8 bases and the V segment lost 4 bases, leaving 9 bases of the junction unmatched. The CDR3 bases are TGCGCCAGCAGCCAATCGGGACAGGGGGCCGAGGGCTACACCTTC. Its protein is CASSQSGQGAEGYTF.

This clone was counted once. The rearrangement links TRBV27 to TRBJ1-2; 7 bases are shared with TRBD1. The V segment lost 7 bases and the J segment 5 bases; nucleotides outside the gene matches: 7. Germline values: CDR1 MNHEY, CDR2 SMNVEV (reference sequence). The CDR3 is 13 amino acids. The CDR3 sequence: CASTDGTEYGYTF. The CDR3 coding sequence is TGTGCCAGCACCGACGGGACAGAATATGGCTACACCTTC.

The chain carries TRBV28 and TRBJ2-1; D may be TRBD2 (5 bases). The germline V and J ends were trimmed by 2 bases and 12 bases, with 11 bases remaining between them. Germline CDR1 is MDHEN and CDR2 is SYDVKM. This CDR3 is 12 amino acids long. The chain's CDR3 is CASSLADRGQFF. The CDR3 coding sequence is TGTGCCAGCAGTTTAGCAGACCGGGGGCAGTTCTTC.

The genes are TRBV5-1 and TRBJ2-1; TRBD2 aligns across 8 bases. With V trimmed by 4 bases and J by 9 bases, 12 bases remained unmatched. This CDR3 is built from 15 residues. Germline V gene sequence: CDR1 SGHRS, CDR2 YFSETQ. CDR3 amino acids: CASSTTGTSRGEQFF. CDR3 DNA sequence: TGCGCCAGCAGCACCACCGGGACTAGTCGGGGTGAGCAGTTCTTC.

The genes are TRBV6-5 and TRBJ1-5; the D gene is possibly TRBD1 (6 bases). The CDR3 contains 16 residues. Germline values: CDR1 MNHEY, CDR2 SVGAGI. Between the trimmed V and J ends, which lost 0 bases and 0 bases, there was a span of 9 bases. Here the CDR3 DNA reads TGTGCCAGCAGTTACTCCGGACAGTATAGCAATCAGCCCCAGCATTTT. Residues: CASSYSGQYSNQPQHF.

This clone has more than one count but fewer than ten. This sequence joins TRBV18 and TRBJ1-1, with D possibly matching TRBD1 (5 bases). Trimming shortened V by 5 bases and J by 1 base, and 17 bases separated the two germline ends. The CDR3 spans 16 residues. CDR1 and CDR2 (germline): KGHSH, LQKENI. The DNA for the CDR3 is TGTGCCAGCTCAGCCTCCTTAGGTACAGGGAACACTGAAGCTTTCTTT. Amino acids: CASSASLGTGNTEAFF. The entire variable domain, with the rest obtained from reference TRBV18 and TRBJ1-1, is as follows: NAGVMQNPRHLVRRRGQEARLRCSPMKGHSHVYWYRQLPEEGLKFMVYLQKENIIDESGMPKERFSAEFPKEGPSILRIQQVVRGDSAAYFCASSASLGTGNTEAFFGQGTRLTVV.

There are a few counts of this clone. The chain joins TRBV5-1 to TRBJ2-2; the D is unclear. CDR1 is SGHRS, CDR2 YFSETQ, per germline. The CDR3 is made up of 13 amino acids. Trimming took 4 bases from V and 5 from J, leaving 9 bases between them. CDR3 in DNA: TGCGCCAGCAGCCCAGATCAGACCGGGGAGCTGTTTTTT. It is translated as CASSPDQTGELFF. Looking up the rest from reference TRBV5-1 and TRBJ2-2 gives the full variable domain: KAGVTQTPRYLIKTRGQQVTLSCSPISGHRSVSWYQQTPGQGLQFLFEYFSETQRNKGNFPGRFSGRQFSNSRSEMNVSTLELGDSALYLCASSPDQTGELFFGEGSRLTVL.

This clone was seen more than once but under ten times. This rearrangement joins TRBV5-1 to TRBJ1-1; maybe TRBD1 (5 bases). The germline CDR1 and CDR2 sequences are SGHRS and YFSETQ. Trimming took off 2 bases at V and 3 bases at J, with 8 bases between the two ends. The CDR3 contains 13 residues. CDR3 sequence (DNA): TGCGCCAGCAGCTTCTTGACAGACACTGAAGCTTTCTTT. This encodes CASSFLTDTEAFF.

The rearrangement uses TRBV19 and TRBJ2-6; 8 bases are shared with TRBD1. In germline, CDR1 is LNHDA, CDR2 SQIVND (reference sequence). This CDR3 region has 18 residues. Trimming at V came to 8 bases and at J to 3 bases, leaving 15 bases not matched to a gene. The CDR3 bases are TGTGCCAGTCGCTCAGTCGGACAGGGTTTCGGTGGGGCCAACGTCCTGACTTTC. Residues: CASRSVGQGFGGANVLTF.

There are a few counts of this clone. The chain links TRBV5-1 to TRBJ1-1; 9 bases agree with TRBD1. V gave up 4 bases and J gave up 7 bases; unmatched junction bases: 8. Germline V gene data show CDR1 as SGHRS and CDR2 as YFSETQ. The CDR3 is 14 residues long. In DNA form, the CDR3 reads TGCGCCAGCAGCAGAGCGGACAGGGGAGATGAAGCTTTCTTT. Its translation: CASSRADRGDEAFF.

The chain links TRBV5-4 to TRBJ2-5; 10 nucleotides align to TRBD2. The J call may be mistaken, given a closer DNA end match to TRBJ2-7. The germline V gene encodes CDR1 SGHNT and CDR2 YYREEE (reference sequence). The CDR3 is 15 residues long. The CDR3 sequence: CASSLGAGGAYEQYF. The CDR3, as DNA: TGTGCCAGCAGCTTGGGAGCGGGAGGGGCCTACGAGCAGTACTTC.

The chain combines TRBV12-5 with TRBJ2-5; D remains ambiguous. The germline V gene encodes CDR1 LGHNT and CDR2 FRNRAP. This CDR3 is 11 amino acids long. V was trimmed by 2 bases and J by 5 bases, leaving 3 bases between them. The CDR3 DNA reads as TGTGCTAGTGGTTTGCGGGAGACCCAGTACTTC. Translated, it gives CASGLRETQYF.

The rearrangement links TRBV7-9 to TRBJ2-2, with D possibly matching TRBD2 (6 bases). The CDR3 has 15 amino acids. Trimming left V 5 bases short and J 5 bases short, with 15 bases between. The V gene's germline CDR1 is SEHNR and CDR2 FQNEAQ (reference sequence). CDR3 sequence reads: CASSPGGPGTGELFF. As DNA, the CDR3 is TGTGCCAGCAGCCCCGGAGGGCCGGGAACCGGGGAGCTGTTTTTT.

This rearrangement joins TRBV19 to TRBJ1-4; the D is unclear. The CDR3 runs 14 residues. Germline lookup yields CDR1 LNHDA and CDR2 SQIVND (reference sequence). With 3 bases removed from V and 8 bases from J, the gap between germline ends came to 13 bases. CDR3 DNA: TGTGCCAGTAGTATGGGTACCGGGAAAGAAAAACTGTTTTTT. Amino acids: CASSMGTGKEKLFF.

J is TRBJ1-2 and V is TRBV5-1; TRBD1 is a possible D gene (6 bases). The length of the CDR3 is 13 residues. Germline V CDR1 and CDR2: SGHRS, YFSETQ. The ends were cut back, 4 bases at V and 8 bases at J, with 15 bases in the middle. The CDR3 protein is CASSPEDSKGYTF. The CDR3 nucleotides read TGCGCCAGCAGCCCTGAGGACAGCAAAGGCTACACCTTC.

The chain uses TRBV2 and TRBJ2-2, with 7 bases lining up with TRBD2. After removal of 5 bases from V and 1 base from J, the junction contained 7 bases not matched to a gene. The CDR3 covers 16 residues. Germline loops: CDR1 SNHLY, CDR2 FYNNEI. In DNA form, the CDR3 reads TGTGCCAGCAGTCCCAGGGCTAGCGGGAACACCGGGGAGCTGTTTTTT. The encoded protein is CASSPRASGNTGELFF. Full variable domain (missing parts from reference TRBV2 and TRBJ2-2): EPEVTQTPSHQVTQMGQEVILRCVPISNHLYFYWYRQILGQKVEFLVSFYNNEISEKSEIFDDQFSVERPDGSNFTLKIRSTKLEDSAMYFCASSPRASGNTGELFFGEGSRLTVL.

The chain couples TRBV29-1 to TRBJ2-6; 7 bases align to TRBD1. CDR1 is SQVTM and CDR2 is ANQGSEA in the germline V gene. The CDR3 runs 15 residues. Trimming at V came to 4 bases and at J to 0 bases, leaving 3 bases not matched to a gene. This CDR3 reads CSVGTGDSGANVLTF. CDR3 DNA: TGCAGCGTTGGGACAGGAGACTCTGGGGCCAACGTCCTGACTTTC.